A single sample gave rise to the 10 T cell receptor beta chains below, sequenced in a study of beta chain features in type 1 diabetes. Expressed TCRB transcripts got sequenced, as all isolated RNA was reverse transcribed. Using immunoSEQ multiplex PCR, the repertoire was profiled, and TCRdb retains in-frame clones only, with some absent. The top ten clones hold 0.017% of a sample with about 360,000 clones, around 12% of them seen once. Input material: naive CD4+ T cells from blood. These receptors all stem from a man younger than 35 in good health.

This clone was counted between two and nine times. The CDR3 nucleotides are TGTGCCAGCAGCGGGCGACAGGGAAGCAACACTGAAGCTTTCTTT. This gives the protein CASSGRQGSNTEAFF. The chain has TRBV9 and TRBJ1-1; 7 bases align to TRBD1. The ends lost 3 bases at V and 2 bases at J; junction bases unmatched: 7. Germline CDR1 is SGDLS and CDR2 is YYNGEE. This CDR3 contains 15 residues.

The chain joins TRBV7-2 to TRBJ2-7, with 9 positions matching TRBD1. The CDR3 loop spans 18 amino acids. Germline V gene data show CDR1 as SGHTA and CDR2 as FQGNSA. V shed 2 bases, J shed 2 bases, and the junction held 13 bases outside the gene matches. The CDR3 DNA follows: TGTGCCAGCAGCTTATTCGCTACTGGGACAGGGATTGCCTACGAGCAGTACTTC. It codes for CASSLFATGTGIAYEQYF.

The rearrangement joins TRBV9 to TRBJ2-6; perhaps TRBD2 as D (5 bases). Germline V CDR1 and CDR2: SGDLS, YYNGEE. The CDR3 totals 17 residues. The V end lost 1 base, the J end lost 4 bases, and 15 bases lay between the germline ends. The CDR3, as DNA: TGTGCCAGCAGCGTAATTCGGTCCCCGGGAGGGGCCAACGTCCTGACTTTC. Amino acids: CASSVIRSPGGANVLTF. Variable domain in full (rest from reference TRBV9 and TRBJ2-6): DSGVTQTPKHLITATGQRVTLRCSPRSGDLSVYWYQQSLDQGLQFLIQYYNGEERAKGNILERFSAQQFPDLHSELNLSSLELGDSALYFCASSVIRSPGGANVLTFGAGSRLTVL.

This clone was recorded a few times. The genes are TRBV28 and TRBJ1-5; D is ambiguous. Trimming removed 3 bases at V and 3 bases at J, with 6 bases between. CDR3 length: 13 residues. CDR1 and CDR2 from the germline V gene are MDHEN and SYDVKM. CDR3 amino acids: CASSLVVNQPQHF. CDR3 DNA sequence: TGTGCCAGCAGTTTGGTAGTCAATCAGCCCCAGCATTTT.

The rearrangement links TRBV9 to TRBJ2-7, with D uncertain. V was clipped by 6 bases and J by 6 bases, with 16 bases between them. This CDR3 spans 13 amino acids. CDR1 and CDR2 from the germline V gene are SGDLS and YYNGEE. CDR3 amino acids: CASTSVGESEQYF. CDR3 in DNA: TGTGCCAGCACCAGCGTCGGAGAATCCGAGCAGTACTTC.

The rearrangement uses TRBV7-9 and TRBJ2-1; TRBD2 matches 9 bases. V trimming: 5 bases; J trimming: 5 bases; junction bases outside the gene matches: 4. The CDR3 sequence is 14 residues long. Germline assignment: CDR1 SEHNR and CDR2 FQNEAQ (reference sequence). The CDR3 sequence: CASSQIAGDNEQFF. DNA of the CDR3: TGTGCCAGCAGCCAAATAGCGGGGGACAATGAGCAGTTCTTC.

The table lists this clone with a few counts. The chain employs TRBV6-6 and TRBJ2-3; TRBD1 is a possible D gene (5 bases). Trimming stripped 5 bases from V and 7 bases from J, with 19 bases between. In germline, CDR1 is MNHNY, CDR2 SVGAGI (reference sequence). The CDR3 runs 15 residues. The CDR3 DNA reads TGTGCCAGCAGTCTATCCGCAGGGTCTGCCCATACGCAGTATTTT. Protein product: CASSLSAGSAHTQYF.

This clone has only a few counts. CDR3 residues: CASSSKYNEQFF. The CDR3 DNA is TGCGCCAGCAGCTCCAAATACAATGAGCAGTTCTTC. V is TRBV5-1 and J is TRBJ2-1; D remains ambiguous. This CDR3 region has 12 residues. Germline lookup yields CDR1 SGHRS and CDR2 YFSETQ. V lost 3 bases to trimming and J lost 4 bases, with 5 bases between them.

The CDR3 region has the DNA TGTGCCTGGAACAGGGGTAGCCACGAGCAGTACTTC. This sequence encodes CAWNRGSHEQYF. This chain uses TRBV30 with TRBJ2-7; 7 bases agree with TRBD1. CDR1 is GTSNPN and CDR2 is SVGIG in the germline V gene (reference sequence). The length of the CDR3 is 12 residues. V gave up 4 bases and J gave up 5 bases; unmatched junction bases: 5.

The chain recombines TRBV15 with TRBJ2-3; 7 positions match TRBD2. Looked up from germline, CDR1 is LNHNV and CDR2 is YYDKDF (reference sequence). This CDR3 is built from 16 residues. Trimming took 1 base from V and 6 from J; bases not matched to a gene: 10. CDR3 sequence: CATSRASGLGGDTQYF. CDR3 DNA sequence: TGTGCCACCAGCAGAGCTTCCGGACTGGGGGGGGATACGCAGTATTTT.